The present T cell receptor beta chain was sequenced within a study of Graves' ophthalmopathy and Graves' hyperthyroidism. The CDR3 covers 15 residues. Trimming took off 6 bases at V and 0 bases at J, with 16 bases between the two ends. Germline values: CDR1 SGHRS, CDR2 YFSETQ. Amplified TCR beta CDR3 regions were obtained using RNA transcripts as template. Second-round multiplex PCR came after a first-round RT-PCR that employed HTBI primers. TCRdb reanalysed the multiplex PCR reads using MiXCR and keeps one entry per CDR3 protein. The sample shows a few hundred thousand distinct CDR3 sequences, 15% of them seen only once. Ten or more counts support this clonotype.

Input material: peripheral blood. This chain links TRBV5-1 with TRBJ2-7; D perhaps matches TRBD2 (7 bases). The clonotype was recovered from a woman between 18 and 29 years old with stable Graves' hyperthyroidism. The CDR3 sequence is CASTLRRGGSYEQYF. The DNA of the CDR3 is TGCGCCAGCACCTTACGAAGGGGGGGCTCCTACGAGCAGTACTTC. The full variable domain, rest sourced from reference TRBV5-1 and TRBJ2-7, is KAGVTQTPRYLIKTRGQQVTLSCSPISGHRSVSWYQQTPGQGLQFLFEYFSETQRNKGNFPGRFSGRQFSNSRSEMNVSTLELGDSALYLCASTLRRGGSYEQYFGPGTRLTVT.